This T cell receptor beta chain originates from a study of tissue T cells after allogeneic stem cell transplantation. Profiling relied on immunoSEQ multiplex PCR, and the TCRdb table lists in-frame clones only, not all of them. The table has 25,000 to 30,000 clones, about 85% seen once; the top ten hold around 3.5%. Trimming left V 3 bases short and J 1 base short, with 7 bases between. This CDR3 is 13 amino acids long. Germline V gene lookup returns CDR1 SGHNT and CDR2 YYREEE (reference sequence). The TCR originated in a woman aged 18-49 years who later had graft-versus-host disease after an allogeneic stem cell transplant. Sequencing was performed on blood, taken before transplantation. J is TRBJ1-1 and V is TRBV5-4; D unresolved. The CDR3 region is CASSWGGNTEAFF. The DNA of the CDR3 is TGTGCCAGCAGCTGGGGAGGGAACACTGAAGCTTTCTTT.